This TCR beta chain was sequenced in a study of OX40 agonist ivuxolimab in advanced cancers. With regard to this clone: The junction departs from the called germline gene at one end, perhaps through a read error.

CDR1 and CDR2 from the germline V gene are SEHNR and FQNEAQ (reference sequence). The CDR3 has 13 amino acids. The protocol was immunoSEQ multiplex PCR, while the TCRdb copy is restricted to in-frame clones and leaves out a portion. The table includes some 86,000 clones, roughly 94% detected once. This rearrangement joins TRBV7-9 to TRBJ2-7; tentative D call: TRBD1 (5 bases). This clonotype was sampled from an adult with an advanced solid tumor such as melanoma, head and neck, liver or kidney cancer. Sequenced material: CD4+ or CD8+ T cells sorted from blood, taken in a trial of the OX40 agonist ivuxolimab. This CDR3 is CASSLAGAYERYF. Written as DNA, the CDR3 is TGTGCCAGCAGCTTAGCAGGGGCCTACGAGCGGTACTTC.